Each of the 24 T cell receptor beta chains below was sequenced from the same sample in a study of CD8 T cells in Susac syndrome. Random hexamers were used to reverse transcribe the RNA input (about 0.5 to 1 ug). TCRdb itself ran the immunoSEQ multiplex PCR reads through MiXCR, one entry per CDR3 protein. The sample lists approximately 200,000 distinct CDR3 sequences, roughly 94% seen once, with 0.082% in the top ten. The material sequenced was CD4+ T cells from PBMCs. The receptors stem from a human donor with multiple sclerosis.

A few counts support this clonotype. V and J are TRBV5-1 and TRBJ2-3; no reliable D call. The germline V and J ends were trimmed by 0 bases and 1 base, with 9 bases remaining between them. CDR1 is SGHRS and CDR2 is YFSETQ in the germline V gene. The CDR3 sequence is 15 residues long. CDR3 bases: TGCGCCAGCAGCTTGGAAGGGCGCGGCACAGATACGCAGTATTTT. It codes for CASSLEGRGTDTQYF.

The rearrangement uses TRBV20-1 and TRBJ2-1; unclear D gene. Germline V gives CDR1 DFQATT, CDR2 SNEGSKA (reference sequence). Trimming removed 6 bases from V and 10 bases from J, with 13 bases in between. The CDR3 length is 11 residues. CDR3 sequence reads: CSAIDTHEQFF. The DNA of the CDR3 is TGCAGTGCCATCGATACCCACGAGCAGTTCTTC.

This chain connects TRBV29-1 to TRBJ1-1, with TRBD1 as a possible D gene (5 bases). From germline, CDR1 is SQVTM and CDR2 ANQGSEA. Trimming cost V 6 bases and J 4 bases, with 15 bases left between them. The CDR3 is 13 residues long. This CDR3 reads CSVSRGRGTEAFF. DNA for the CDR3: TGCAGCGTCTCCCGGGGCAGAGGCACTGAAGCTTTCTTT.

The chain's CDR3 is CASSQGGGLAGSYNEQFF. CDR3 coding DNA: TGCGCCAGCAGCCAGGGGGGTGGGCTAGCGGGGAGCTACAATGAGCAGTTCTTC. The V and J genes are TRBV4-1 and TRBJ2-1; 9 bases are a match to TRBD2. In germline, CDR1 is MGHRA, CDR2 YSYEKL. Trimming took 3 bases from V and 3 from J; bases not matched to a gene: 12. This CDR3 is 18 amino acids long.

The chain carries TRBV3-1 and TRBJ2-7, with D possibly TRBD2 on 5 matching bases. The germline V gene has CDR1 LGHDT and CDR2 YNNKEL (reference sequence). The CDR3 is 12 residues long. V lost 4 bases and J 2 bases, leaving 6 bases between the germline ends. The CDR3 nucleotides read TGTGCCAGCAGCCGACTAACCTACGAGCAGTACTTC. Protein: CASSRLTYEQYF.

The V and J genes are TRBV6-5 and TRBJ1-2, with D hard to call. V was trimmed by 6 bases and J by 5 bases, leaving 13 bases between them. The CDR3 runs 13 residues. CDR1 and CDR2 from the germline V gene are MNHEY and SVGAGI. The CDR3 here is CASRRTQGYGYTF. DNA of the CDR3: TGTGCCAGCAGACGGACCCAAGGGTATGGCTACACCTTC.

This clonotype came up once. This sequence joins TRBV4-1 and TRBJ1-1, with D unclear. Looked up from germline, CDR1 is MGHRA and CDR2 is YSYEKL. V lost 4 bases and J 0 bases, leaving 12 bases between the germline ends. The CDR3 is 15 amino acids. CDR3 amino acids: CASSPQPGVNTEAFF. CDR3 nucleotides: TGCGCCAGCAGCCCCCAGCCTGGTGTGAACACTGAAGCTTTCTTT.

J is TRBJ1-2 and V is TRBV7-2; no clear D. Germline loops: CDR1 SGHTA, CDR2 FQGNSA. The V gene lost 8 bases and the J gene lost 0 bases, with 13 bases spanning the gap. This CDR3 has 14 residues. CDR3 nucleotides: TGTGCCAGCCGCGGTGCGCAATCTAACTATGGCTACACCTTC. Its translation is CASRGAQSNYGYTF.

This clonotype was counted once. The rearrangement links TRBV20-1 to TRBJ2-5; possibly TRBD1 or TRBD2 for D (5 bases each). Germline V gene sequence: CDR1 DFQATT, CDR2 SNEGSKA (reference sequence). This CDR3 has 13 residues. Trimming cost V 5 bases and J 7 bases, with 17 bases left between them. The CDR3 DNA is TGCAGTGCTCATATGGGGGTTCTGGTGACCCAGTACTTC. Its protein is CSAHMGVLVTQYF.

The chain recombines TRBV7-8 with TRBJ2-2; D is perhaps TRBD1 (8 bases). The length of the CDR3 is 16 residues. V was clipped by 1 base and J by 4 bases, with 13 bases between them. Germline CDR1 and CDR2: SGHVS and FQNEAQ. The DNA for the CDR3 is TGTGCCAGCAGCTTAGAAACAGGGGGGGGCACCGGGGAGCTGTTTTTT. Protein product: CASSLETGGGTGELFF.

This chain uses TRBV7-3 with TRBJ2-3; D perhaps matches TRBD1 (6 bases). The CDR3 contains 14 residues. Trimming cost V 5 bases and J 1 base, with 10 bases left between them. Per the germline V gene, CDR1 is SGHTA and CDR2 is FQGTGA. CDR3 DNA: TGTGCCAGCAGCGGCAGGGGTCGCACAGATACGCAGTATTTT. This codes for CASSGRGRTDTQYF.

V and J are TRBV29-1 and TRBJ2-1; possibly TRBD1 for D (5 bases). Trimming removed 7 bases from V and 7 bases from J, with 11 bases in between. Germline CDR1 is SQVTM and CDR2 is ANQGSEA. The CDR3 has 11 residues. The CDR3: CSGSNRNEQFF. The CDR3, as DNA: TGCAGCGGGTCGAACAGGAATGAGCAGTTCTTC.

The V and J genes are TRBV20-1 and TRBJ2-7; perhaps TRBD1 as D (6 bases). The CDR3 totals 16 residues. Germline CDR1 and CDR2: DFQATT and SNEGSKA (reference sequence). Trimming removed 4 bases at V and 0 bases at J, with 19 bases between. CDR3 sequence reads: CSAKAQTGLSSYEQYF. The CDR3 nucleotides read TGCAGTGCTAAGGCCCAGACAGGTTTAAGCTCCTACGAGCAGTACTTC.

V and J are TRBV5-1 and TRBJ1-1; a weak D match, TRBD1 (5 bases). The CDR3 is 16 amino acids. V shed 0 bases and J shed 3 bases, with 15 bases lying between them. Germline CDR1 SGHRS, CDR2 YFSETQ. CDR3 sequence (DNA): TGCGCCAGCAGCTTGGGCTCGGGGCATGGGGACACTGAAGCTTTCTTT. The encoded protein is CASSLGSGHGDTEAFF.

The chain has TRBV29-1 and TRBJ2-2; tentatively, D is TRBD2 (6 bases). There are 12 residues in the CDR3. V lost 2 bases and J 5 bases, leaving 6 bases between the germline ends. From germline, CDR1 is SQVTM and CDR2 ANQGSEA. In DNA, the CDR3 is TGCAGCGTTGAACGGGGGACCGGGGAGCTGTTTTTT. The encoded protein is CSVERGTGELFF.

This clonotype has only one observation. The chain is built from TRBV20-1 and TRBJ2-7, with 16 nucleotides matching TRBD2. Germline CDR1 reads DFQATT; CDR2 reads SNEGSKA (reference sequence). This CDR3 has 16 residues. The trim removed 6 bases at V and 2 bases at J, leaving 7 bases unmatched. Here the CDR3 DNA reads TGCAGTGCCTCCGGGACTAGCGGGGGGGGGACCTACGAGCAGTACTTC. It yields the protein CSASGTSGGGTYEQYF.

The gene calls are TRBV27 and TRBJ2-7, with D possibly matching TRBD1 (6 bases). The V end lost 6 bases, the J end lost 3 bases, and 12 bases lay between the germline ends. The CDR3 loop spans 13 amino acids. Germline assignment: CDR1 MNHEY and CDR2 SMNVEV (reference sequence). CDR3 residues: CASRFQGNYEQYF. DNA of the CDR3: TGTGCCAGCAGATTTCAGGGGAACTACGAGCAGTACTTC.

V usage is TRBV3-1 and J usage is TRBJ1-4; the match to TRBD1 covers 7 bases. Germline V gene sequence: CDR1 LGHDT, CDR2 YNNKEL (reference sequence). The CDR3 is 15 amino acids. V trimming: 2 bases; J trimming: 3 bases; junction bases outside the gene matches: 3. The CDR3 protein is CASSQLGTANEKLFF. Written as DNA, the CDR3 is TGTGCCAGCAGCCAACTGGGGACAGCTAATGAAAAACTGTTTTTT.

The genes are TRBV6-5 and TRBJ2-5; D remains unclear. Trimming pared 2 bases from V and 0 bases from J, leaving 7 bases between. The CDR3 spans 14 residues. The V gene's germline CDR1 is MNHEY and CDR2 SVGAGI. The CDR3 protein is CASSYASNQETQYF. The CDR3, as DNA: TGTGCCAGCAGTTACGCTAGTAACCAAGAGACCCAGTACTTC.

Here the CDR3 DNA reads TGTGCCTGGAGTGTGGAGTGGCGGGGGGGACAGTTCTTC. It codes for CAWSVEWRGGQFF. The chain has TRBV30 and TRBJ2-1, with 9 nucleotides matching TRBD2. V was clipped by 0 bases and J by 13 bases; unmatched bases: 7. The germline V gene encodes CDR1 GTSNPN and CDR2 SVGIG (reference sequence). This CDR3 contains 13 residues.

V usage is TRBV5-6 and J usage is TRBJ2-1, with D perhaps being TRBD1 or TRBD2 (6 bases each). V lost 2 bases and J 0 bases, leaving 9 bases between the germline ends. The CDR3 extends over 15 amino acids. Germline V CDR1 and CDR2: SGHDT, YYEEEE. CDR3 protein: CASSLRGPSYNEQFF. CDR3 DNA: TGTGCCAGCAGCTTACGGGGGCCCTCCTACAATGAGCAGTTCTTC.

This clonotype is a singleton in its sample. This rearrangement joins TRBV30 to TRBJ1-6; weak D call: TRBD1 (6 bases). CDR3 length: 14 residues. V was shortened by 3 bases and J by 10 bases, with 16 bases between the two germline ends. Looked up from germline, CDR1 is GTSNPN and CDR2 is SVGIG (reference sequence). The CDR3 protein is CAWRGGGAGSPLHF. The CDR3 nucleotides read TGTGCCTGGAGGGGTGGGGGCGCAGGATCACCCCTCCACTTT. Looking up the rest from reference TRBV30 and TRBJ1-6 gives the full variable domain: SQTIHQWPATLVQPVGSPLSLECTVEGTSNPNLYWYRQAAGRGLQLLFYSVGIGQISSEVPQNLSASRPQDRQFILSSKKLLLSDSGFYLCAWRGGGAGSPLHFGNGTRLTVT.

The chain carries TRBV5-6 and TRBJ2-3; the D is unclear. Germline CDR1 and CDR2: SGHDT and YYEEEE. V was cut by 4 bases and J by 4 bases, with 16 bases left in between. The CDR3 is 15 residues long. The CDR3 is CASSPRSGYADTQYF. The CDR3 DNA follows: TGTGCCAGCAGCCCACGGTCCGGGTACGCAGATACGCAGTATTTT.

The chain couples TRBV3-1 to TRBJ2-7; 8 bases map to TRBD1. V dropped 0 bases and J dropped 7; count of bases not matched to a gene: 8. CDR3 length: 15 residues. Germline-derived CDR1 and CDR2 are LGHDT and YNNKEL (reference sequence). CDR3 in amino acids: CASSQEGTGTGEQYF. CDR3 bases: TGTGCCAGCAGCCAAGAAGGGACCGGGACAGGTGAGCAGTACTTC.